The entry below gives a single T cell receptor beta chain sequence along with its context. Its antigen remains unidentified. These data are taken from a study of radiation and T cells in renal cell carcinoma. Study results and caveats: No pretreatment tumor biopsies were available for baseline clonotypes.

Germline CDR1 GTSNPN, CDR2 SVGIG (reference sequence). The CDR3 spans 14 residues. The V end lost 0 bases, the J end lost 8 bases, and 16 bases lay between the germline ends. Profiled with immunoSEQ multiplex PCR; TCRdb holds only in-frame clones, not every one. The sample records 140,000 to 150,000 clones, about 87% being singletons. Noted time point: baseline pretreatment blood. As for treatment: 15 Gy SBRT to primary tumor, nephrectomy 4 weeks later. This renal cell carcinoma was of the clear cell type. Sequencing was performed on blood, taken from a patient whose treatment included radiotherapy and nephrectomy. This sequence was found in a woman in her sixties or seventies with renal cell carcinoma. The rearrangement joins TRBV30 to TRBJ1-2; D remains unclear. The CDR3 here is CAWSVSGHGGGYTF. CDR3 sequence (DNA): TGTGCCTGGAGTGTATCGGGCCATGGAGGCGGCTACACCTTC.